This paragraph covers one TCR beta chain sequence. The data originate from a study of blood T cell repertoires in COVID-19. The V and J ends lost 5 bases and 2 bases respectively, with 13 bases between them. This CDR3 has 14 residues. CDR1 is SGHTA and CDR2 is FQGNSA in the germline V gene. Libraries were prepared by immunoSEQ multiplex PCR; TCRdb keeps only in-frame clonotypes and omits some of them. The data contain roughly 49,000 clones, about 88% of them seen just once; the ten biggest clones take up 4% to 5.5%. The sequenced sample was peripheral blood. V usage is TRBV7-2 and J usage is TRBJ2-7; D unclear. This sequence originates from a man aged 45-65 years with active COVID-19. The CDR3 here is CASSHSTIPYEQYF. For the CDR3, the DNA is TGTGCCAGCAGCCATAGTACGATTCCCTACGAGCAGTACTTC.